This T cell receptor (beta chain) was captured by sequencing in a study of T cells in Graves' hyperthyroidism and ophthalmopathy. Points from the study as a whole: Within blood appeared most thyroid clonotypes that had expanded above 0.001.

The V gene's germline CDR1 is MNHEY and CDR2 SMNVEV (reference sequence). The CDR3 extends over 14 amino acids. The V and J ends lost 5 bases and 5 bases respectively, with 12 bases between them. This clonotype was seen a few times. Its antigen is unidentified. What was amplified from RNA transcripts were TCR beta CDR3 regions. Using the HTBI primer set, a first-round RT-PCR was run on the TCR CDR3. TCRdb passed the multiplex PCR reads through MiXCR, listing each CDR3 protein once. The sample consists of over 450,000 distinct CDR3 sequences, approximately 15% of them appearing once. Calling Graves' hyperthyroidism stable meant ophthalmopathy did not progress within 18 months. Hyperthyroidism, newly diagnosed and lasting under 2 months, affected patients aged 18 to 65.

The receptor was isolated from a woman aged 18-29 years with Graves' hyperthyroidism. The chain joins TRBV27 to TRBJ2-2, with D possibly being TRBD1 (5 bases). The sequencing sample was made of blood. The CDR3 here is CASSLGHYTGELFF. The CDR3 nucleotides are TGTGCCAGCAGTCTTGGACACTATACCGGGGAGCTGTTTTTT.